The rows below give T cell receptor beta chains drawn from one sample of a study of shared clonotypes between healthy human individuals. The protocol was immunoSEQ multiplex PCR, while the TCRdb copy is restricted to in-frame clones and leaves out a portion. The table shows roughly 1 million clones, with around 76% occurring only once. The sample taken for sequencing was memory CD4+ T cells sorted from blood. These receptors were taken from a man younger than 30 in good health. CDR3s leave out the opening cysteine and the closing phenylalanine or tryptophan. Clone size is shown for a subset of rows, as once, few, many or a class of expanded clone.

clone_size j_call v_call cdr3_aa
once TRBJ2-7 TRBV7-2 ASSLADSPQGEQY
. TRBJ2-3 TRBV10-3 AISDRGTQY
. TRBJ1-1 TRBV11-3 ASSLGQGTEAF
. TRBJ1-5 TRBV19 ASSIGDRWNQPQH
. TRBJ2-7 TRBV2 ASSAGAGFWEQY
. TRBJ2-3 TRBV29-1 STASGVPDTQY
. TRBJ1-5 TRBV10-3 AISPGQGVYQPQH
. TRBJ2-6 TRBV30 AWNLGGTGANVLT
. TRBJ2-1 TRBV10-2 ASSGKNEQF
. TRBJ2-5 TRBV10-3 AISVGTVQETQY
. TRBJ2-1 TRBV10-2 ASRVLAGYPDEQF
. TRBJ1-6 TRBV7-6 ASSLGGKGYNSPLH
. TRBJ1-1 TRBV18 ASSPILMNTEAF
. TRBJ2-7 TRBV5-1 ASSLEPTSVSYEQY
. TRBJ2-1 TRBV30 AWSGTRVSEQF
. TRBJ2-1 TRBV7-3 ASSFSGGPYNEQF
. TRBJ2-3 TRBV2 ASAGGGARDTQY
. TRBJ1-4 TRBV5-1 ASSSGTENEKLF
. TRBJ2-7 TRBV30 AWSVPQGISREQY
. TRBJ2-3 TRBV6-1 ASSENPGVSTDTQY
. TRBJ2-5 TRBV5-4 ASSLWTGRETQY
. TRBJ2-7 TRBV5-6 ASSLVIGQRYEQY
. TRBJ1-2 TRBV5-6 ASSPQTGSNYGYT
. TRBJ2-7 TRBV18 ASSPQPGEQY
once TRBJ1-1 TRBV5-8 ASSRYTDPEAF
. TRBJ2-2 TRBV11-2 ASSFSNTNTGELF